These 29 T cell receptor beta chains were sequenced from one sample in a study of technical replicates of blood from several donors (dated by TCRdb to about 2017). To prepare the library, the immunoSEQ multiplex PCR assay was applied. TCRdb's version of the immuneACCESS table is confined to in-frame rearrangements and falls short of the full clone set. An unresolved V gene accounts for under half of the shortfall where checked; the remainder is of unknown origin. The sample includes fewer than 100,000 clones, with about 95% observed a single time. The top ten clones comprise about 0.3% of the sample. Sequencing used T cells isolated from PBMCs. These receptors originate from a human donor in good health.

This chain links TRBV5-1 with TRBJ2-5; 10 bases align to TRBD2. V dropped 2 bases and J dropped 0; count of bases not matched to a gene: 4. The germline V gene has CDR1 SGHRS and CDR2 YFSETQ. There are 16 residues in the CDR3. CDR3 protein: CASSFGLAAYQETQYF. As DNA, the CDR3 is TGCGCCAGCAGCTTCGGACTAGCGGCCTACCAAGAGACCCAGTACTTC.

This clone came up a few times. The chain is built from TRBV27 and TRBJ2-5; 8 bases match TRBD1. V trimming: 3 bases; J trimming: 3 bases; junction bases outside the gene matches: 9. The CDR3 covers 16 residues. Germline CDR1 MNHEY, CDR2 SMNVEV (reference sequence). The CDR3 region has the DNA TGTGCCAGCAGTTTTCTAACACAGGGGGTTGAAGAGACCCAGTACTTC. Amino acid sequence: CASSFLTQGVEETQYF.

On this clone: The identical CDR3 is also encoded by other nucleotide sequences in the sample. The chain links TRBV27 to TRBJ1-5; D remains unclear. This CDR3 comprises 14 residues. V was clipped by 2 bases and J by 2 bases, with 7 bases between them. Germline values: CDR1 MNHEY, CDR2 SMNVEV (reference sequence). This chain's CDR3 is CASSLGRGNQPQHF. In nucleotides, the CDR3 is TGTGCCAGCAGTTTAGGTCGGGGCAATCAGCCCCAGCATTTT.

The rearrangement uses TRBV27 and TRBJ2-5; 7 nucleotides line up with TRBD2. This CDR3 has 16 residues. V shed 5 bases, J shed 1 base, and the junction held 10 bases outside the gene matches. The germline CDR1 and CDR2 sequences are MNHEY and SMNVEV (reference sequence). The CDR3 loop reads CASSSVGAGLQETQYF. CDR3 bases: TGTGCCAGCAGTAGCGTCGGAGCGGGACTCCAAGAGACCCAGTACTTC.

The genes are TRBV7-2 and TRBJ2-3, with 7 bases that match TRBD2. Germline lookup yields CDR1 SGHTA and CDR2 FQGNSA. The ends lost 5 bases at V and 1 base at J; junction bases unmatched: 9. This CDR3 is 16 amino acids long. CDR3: CASSPELREGTDTQYF. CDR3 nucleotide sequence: TGTGCCAGCAGCCCTGAACTTCGGGAGGGCACAGATACGCAGTATTTT.

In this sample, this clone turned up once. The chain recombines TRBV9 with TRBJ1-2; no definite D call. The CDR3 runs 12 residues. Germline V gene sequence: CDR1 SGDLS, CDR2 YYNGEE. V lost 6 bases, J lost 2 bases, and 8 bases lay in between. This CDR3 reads CASMTGNYGYTF. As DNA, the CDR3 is TGTGCCAGCATGACGGGGAACTATGGCTACACCTTC.

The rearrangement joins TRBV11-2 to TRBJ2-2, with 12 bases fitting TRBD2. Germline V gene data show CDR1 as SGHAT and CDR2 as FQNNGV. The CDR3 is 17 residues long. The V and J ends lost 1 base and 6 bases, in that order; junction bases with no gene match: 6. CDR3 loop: CASSLGLAGVRAGELFF. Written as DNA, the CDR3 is TGTGCCAGCAGCTTAGGACTAGCGGGAGTTAGGGCCGGGGAGCTGTTTTTT.

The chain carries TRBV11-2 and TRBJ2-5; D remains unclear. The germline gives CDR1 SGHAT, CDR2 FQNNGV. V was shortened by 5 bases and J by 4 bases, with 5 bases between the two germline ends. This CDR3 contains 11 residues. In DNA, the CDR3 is TGTGCCAGCAGCGCGTTAGAGACCCAGTACTTC. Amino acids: CASSALETQYF.

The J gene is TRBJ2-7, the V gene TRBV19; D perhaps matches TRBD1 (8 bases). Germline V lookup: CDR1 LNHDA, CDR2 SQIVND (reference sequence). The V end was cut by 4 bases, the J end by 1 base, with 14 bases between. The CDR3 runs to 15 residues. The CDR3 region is CASSKGGDRSYEQYF. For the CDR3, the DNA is TGTGCCAGTAGTAAGGGAGGGGACAGGTCCTACGAGCAGTACTTC.

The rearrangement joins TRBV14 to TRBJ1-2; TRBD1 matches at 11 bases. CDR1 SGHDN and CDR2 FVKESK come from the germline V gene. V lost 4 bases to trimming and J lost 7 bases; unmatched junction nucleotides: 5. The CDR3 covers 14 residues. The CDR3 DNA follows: TGTGCCAGCAGCCTAGGACAGGGGGCCGTTGGCTACACCTTC. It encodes CASSLGQGAVGYTF. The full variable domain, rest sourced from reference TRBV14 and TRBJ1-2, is EAGVTQFPSHSVIEKGQTVTLRCDPISGHDNLYWYRRVMGKEIKFLLHFVKESKQDESGMPNNRFLAERTGGTYSTLKVQPAELEDSGVYFCASSLGQGAVGYTFGSGTRLTVV.

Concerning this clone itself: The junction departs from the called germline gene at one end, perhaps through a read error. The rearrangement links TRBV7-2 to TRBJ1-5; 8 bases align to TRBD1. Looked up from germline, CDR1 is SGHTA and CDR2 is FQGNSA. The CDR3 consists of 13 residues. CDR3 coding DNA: TGTGCCGGCAGCACCGCCCGGGACAGGTCCCAGCATTTT. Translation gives CAGSTARDRSQHF.

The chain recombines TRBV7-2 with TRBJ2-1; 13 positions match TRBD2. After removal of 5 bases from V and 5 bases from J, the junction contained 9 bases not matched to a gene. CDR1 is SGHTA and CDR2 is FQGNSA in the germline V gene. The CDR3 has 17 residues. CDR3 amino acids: CASSGLAGEVGNNEQFF. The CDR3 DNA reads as TGTGCCAGCAGCGGACTAGCGGGAGAGGTGGGGAACAATGAGCAGTTCTTC.

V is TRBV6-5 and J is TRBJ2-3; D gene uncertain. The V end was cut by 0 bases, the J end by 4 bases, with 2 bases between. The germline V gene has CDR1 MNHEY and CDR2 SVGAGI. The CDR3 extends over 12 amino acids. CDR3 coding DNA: TGTGCCAGCAGTTACTCCTCAGATACGCAGTATTTT. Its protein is CASSYSSDTQYF.

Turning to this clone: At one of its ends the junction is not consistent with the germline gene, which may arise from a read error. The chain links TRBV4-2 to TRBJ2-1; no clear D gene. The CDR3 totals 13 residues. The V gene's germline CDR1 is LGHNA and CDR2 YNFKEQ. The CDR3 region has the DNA TGTGCCAGCAGCCTAGACTCCGACAATGAGCAGTTCTTC. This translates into CASSLDSDNEQFF.

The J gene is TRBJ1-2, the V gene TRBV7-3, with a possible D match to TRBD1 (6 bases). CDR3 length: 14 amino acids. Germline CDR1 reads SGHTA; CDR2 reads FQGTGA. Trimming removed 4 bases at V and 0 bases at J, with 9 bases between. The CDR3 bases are TGTGCCAGCAGCTGGACAGATCCTAACTATGGCTACACCTTC. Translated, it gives CASSWTDPNYGYTF.

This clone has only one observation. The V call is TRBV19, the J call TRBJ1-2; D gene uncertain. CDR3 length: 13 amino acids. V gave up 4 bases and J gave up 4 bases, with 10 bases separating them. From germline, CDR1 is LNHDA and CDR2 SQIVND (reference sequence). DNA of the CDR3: TGTGCCAGTAGTAACGCTTTGCGCTATGGCTACACCTTC. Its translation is CASSNALRYGYTF.

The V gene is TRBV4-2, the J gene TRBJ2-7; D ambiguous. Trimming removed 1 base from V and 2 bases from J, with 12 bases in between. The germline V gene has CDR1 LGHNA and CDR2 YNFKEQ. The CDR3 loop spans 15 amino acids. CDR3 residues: CASSQVSGTTYEQYF. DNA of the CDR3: TGTGCCAGCAGCCAAGTATCGGGTACCACCTACGAGCAGTACTTC.

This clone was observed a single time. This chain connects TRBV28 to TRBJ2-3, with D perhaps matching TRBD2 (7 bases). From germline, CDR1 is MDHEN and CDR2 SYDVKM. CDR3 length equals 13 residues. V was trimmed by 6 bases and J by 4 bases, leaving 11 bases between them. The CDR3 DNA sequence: TGTGCCAGCAGAAGGGGGGGCCCAGATACGCAGTATTTT. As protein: CASRRGGPDTQYF.

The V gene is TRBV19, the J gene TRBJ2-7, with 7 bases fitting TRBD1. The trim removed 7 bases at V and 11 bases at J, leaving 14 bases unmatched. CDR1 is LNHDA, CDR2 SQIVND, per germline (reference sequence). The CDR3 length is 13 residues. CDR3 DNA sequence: TGTGCCAGTAAAAAAGGACAGGCCGAAAAAAAGTACTTC. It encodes CASKKGQAEKKYF.

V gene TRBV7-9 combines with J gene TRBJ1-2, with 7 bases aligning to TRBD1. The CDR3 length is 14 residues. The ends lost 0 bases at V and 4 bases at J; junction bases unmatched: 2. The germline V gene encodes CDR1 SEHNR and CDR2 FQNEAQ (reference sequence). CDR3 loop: CASSLAGTVYGYTF. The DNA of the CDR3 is TGTGCCAGCAGCTTAGCCGGGACAGTCTATGGCTACACCTTC. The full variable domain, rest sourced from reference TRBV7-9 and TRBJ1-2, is DTGVSQNPRHKITKRGQNVTFRCDPISEHNRLYWYRQTLGQGPEFLTYFQNEAQLEKSRLLSDRFSAERPKGSFSTLEIQRTEQGDSAMYLCASSLAGTVYGYTFGSGTRLTVV.

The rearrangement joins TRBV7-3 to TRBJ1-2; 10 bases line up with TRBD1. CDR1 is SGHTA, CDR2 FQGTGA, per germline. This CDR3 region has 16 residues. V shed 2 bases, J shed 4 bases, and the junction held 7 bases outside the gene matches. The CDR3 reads CASSLEAWTGGYGYTF. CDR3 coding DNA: TGTGCCAGCAGCTTAGAAGCGTGGACAGGGGGCTATGGCTACACCTTC.

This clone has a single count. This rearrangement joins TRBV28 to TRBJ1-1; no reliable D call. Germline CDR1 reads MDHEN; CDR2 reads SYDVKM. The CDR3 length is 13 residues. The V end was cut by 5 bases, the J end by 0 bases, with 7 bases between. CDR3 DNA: TGTGCCAGCAGTAGAGTTCTGAACACTGAAGCTTTCTTT. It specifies CASSRVLNTEAFF.

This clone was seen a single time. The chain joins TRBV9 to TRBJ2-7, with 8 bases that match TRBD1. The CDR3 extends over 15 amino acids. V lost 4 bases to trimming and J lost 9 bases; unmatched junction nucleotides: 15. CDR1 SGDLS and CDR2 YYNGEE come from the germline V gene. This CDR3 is CASSPETGVAPAQYF. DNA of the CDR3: TGTGCCAGCAGCCCCGAGACAGGGGTCGCCCCCGCGCAGTACTTC.

CDR3 loop: CASTTGLAVYNEQFF. CDR3 sequence (DNA): TGTGCCAGCACTACCGGACTAGCGGTCTACAATGAGCAGTTCTTC. This chain links TRBV6-1 with TRBJ2-1, with 10 nucleotides matching TRBD2. Trimming removed 7 bases from V and 3 bases from J; junction bases left unmatched: 6. The germline V gene has CDR1 MNHNS and CDR2 SASEGT. CDR3 length: 15 amino acids.

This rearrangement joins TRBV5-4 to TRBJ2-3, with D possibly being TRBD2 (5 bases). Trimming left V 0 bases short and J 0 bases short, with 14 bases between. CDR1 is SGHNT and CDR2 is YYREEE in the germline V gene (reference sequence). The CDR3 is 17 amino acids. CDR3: CASSLAGRIASTDTQYF. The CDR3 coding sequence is TGTGCCAGCAGCTTGGCCGGTAGAATAGCGAGCACAGATACGCAGTATTTT.

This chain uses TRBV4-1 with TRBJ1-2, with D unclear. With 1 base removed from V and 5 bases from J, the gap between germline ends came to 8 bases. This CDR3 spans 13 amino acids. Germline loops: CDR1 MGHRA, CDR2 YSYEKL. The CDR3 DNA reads TGCGCCAGCAGCCAAGGACTTGATTATGGCTACACCTTC. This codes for CASSQGLDYGYTF.

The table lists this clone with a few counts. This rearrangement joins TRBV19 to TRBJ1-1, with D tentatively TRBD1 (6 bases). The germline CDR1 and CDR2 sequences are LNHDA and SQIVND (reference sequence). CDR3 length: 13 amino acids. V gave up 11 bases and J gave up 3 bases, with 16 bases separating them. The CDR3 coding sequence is TGTGCCTCCATGACAGGCGGACACACTGAAGCTTTCTTT. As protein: CASMTGGHTEAFF. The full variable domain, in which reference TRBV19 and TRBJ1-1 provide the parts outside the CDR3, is DGGITQSPKYLFRKEGQNVTLSCEQNLNHDAMYWYRQDPGQGLRLIYYSQIVNDFQKGDIAEGYSVSREKKESFPLTVTSAQKNPTAFYLCASMTGGHTEAFFGQGTRLTVV.

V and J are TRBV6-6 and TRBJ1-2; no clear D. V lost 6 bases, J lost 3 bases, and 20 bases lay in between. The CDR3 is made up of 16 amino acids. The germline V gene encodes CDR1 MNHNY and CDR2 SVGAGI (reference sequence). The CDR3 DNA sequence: TGTGCCAGCAGACCCCCCCCCGGGGTATTCTACTATGGCTACACCTTC. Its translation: CASRPPPGVFYYGYTF.

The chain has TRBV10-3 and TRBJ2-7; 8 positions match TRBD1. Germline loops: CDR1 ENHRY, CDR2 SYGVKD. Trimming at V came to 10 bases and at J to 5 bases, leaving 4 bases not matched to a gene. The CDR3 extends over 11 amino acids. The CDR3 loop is CATGQGDEQYF. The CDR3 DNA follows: TGTGCCACAGGACAGGGCGACGAGCAGTACTTC.